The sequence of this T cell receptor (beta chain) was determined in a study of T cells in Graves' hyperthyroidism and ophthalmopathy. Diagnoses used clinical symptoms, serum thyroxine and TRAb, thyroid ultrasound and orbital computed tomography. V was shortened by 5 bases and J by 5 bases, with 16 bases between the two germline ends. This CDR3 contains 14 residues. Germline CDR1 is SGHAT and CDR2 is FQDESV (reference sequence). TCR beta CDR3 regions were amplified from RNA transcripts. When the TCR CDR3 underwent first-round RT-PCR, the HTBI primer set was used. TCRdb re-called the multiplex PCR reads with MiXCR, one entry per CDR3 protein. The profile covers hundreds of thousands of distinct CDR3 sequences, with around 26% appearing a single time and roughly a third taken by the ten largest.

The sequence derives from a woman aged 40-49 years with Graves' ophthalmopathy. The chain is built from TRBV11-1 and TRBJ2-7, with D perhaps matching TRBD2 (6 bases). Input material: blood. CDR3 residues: CASSRIRGGHEQYF. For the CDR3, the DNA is TGTGCCAGCAGCCGTATTAGGGGAGGACACGAGCAGTACTTC.